This T cell receptor (beta chain) was recorded in a study of cytomegalovirus exposure and HLA in healthy donors (TCRdb year 2017). Regarding the complete study: An earlier analysis of several hundred of the donors reported 250 to 300 Gb of sequence data and 100 million to 130 million unique TCR beta sequences from about 180 million T cells. An early release covering 500 to 750 HLA-typed donors comprised about 300 gigabases of sequencing data and tens of millions of unique TCR sequences. Of the approximately 400 genotyped donors, 75% to 85% were placed in the genetic ancestry cluster associated with self-reported Caucasian donors. The study was designed to test whether signatures of past pathogen exposure could be identified by cataloging public T cell receptors. The T cell repertoires of 670 or so subjects were profiled by immunosequencing and related to cytomegalovirus serostatus. Besides the first cohort of roughly 640 subjects, a separate validation cohort made up of over a hundred different subjects was used. To predict cytomegalovirus infection status, the study combined high-throughput TCR immunosequencing, statistical association of individual TCRs with disease status, and machine learning. A later analysis re-examined previously published TCR beta repertoires from hundreds of donors and added high-resolution HLA genotyping to investigate patterns of TCR occurrence. In the later analysis, no new phenotypic data were used to find candidate immune exposures; instead, reliance was placed on TCR beta sequences and their occurrence across donors. In an earlier analysis of about 590 of the donors, high-throughput TCR beta sequencing was used to judge whether each TCR beta V gene segment behaved as functional or pseudogenic. Alongside the repertoire data, information on donor age, sex, ethnicity and CMV serostatus was compiled. A later genetic analysis took genome-wide SNP genotypes for about 55% of the 666 donors and used that subset as a discovery cohort. All discovery cohort repertoires had been generated using a single sequencing platform. Class I and class II HLA loci were covered by the typing at four-digit resolution. Typing coverage differed by locus: A, B, C, DRB1 and DQB1 were typed in about 620-630 donors, DQA1 in about 560, DPA1 in 600 to 610, and DPB1 in 400 to 490. Because of strong linkage in the cohort, roughly five DR-DQ haplotypes were treated as single units for association and clustering. Among roughly 370 genotyped donors of the cohort, an average of approximately 240,000 unique TCR beta nucleotide sequences were sequenced per donor, roughly 20% of them non-productive.

Points on this clone: Its antigen is unknown. Nothing much larger sits one base from this clone, and base qualities are not available.

Here V drops 3 bases and J drops 7 bases, and the junction holds 7 bases not matched to any gene. In the germline V gene, CDR1 corresponds to KGHSH and CDR2 to LQKENI. The CDR3 runs 16 residues from the cysteine to the phenylalanine. The CDR3 DNA has 48 bases and is translated from base 1. The cohort comprised 550 to 700 healthy bone marrow donors. Cohort members were all nominally healthy when sampled, although unrecorded immune exposures were likely present. The donor was CMV seronegative and was included in the group of about 350 seronegative cohort members. Each donor provided a peripheral blood sample, and peripheral blood mononuclear cells were used for TCR beta sequencing. Genomic DNA was extracted from the blood cell samples with the Qiagen DNeasy Blood Extraction Kit. Libraries came from the immunoSEQ multiplex PCR assay. The multiplex PCR relied on a mix of 60 forward primers for TCR Vbeta segments and 13 reverse primers for TCR Jbeta segments. The CDR3 region of rearranged TCR beta genes was amplified from genomic DNA by a multiplex PCR assay. Amplified TCR beta libraries were sequenced as 87-base-pair reads on the Illumina HiSeq System. The study's own analysis went as follows. Across the roughly 700 repertoires, a later analysis counted 80 million or so unique TCR beta chains, 8.5 million to 12 million of which were shared by at least two donors. Raw reads were error-corrected and collapsed into unique sequences with a nearest-neighbor algorithm that merged closely related sequences to remove PCR and sequencing errors. To assign V, D and J gene segments, CDR3 sequences were aligned to IMGT reference sequences. Each retained sequence needed at least a six-nucleotide match to both a V gene segment and a J gene segment. A rearrangement counted as productive if the CDR3 had no stop codons and remained in frame with V and J, and every other rearrangement counted as non-productive. CDR3 was defined according to IMGT convention as the region running from the second conserved V-encoded cysteine to the conserved J-encoded phenylalanine. Sequences without an unambiguous match to a single V gene segment were excluded from the earlier analysis of about 600 of the donors. In an earlier analysis of several hundred of the donors, a V segment was called functional when productive rearrangements were above 56.7%, and segregating when the standard deviation between donors exceeded 5%. To diagnose cytomegalovirus status from the catalog of TCR beta chain sequences, a statistical classification framework was built. A later analysis assigned V and J genes by comparing TCR nucleotide sequences with IMGT/GENE-DB human TR gene sequences. In a later analysis, CDR3 sequences and most-parsimonious VDJ recombination scenarios were assigned using the TCRdist pipeline. In a later analysis, every TCR beta chain was defined by the combination of its CDR3 amino acid sequence and its V-gene family, and reads without a unique V-gene family were dropped. To address suspected cross-contamination and a sequencing artifact, a later analysis removed roughly 640 highly shared, low-generation-probability nucleotide sequences. In a later analysis, a clonal expansion index for each public chain was calculated from normalized within-repertoire ranks of inferred template counts. In a later analysis, generation probabilities were computed with a VDJ recombination model fitted to out-of-frame rearrangements, and the resulting probabilities were checked against IGoR. In a later analysis, hypergeometric tests were used to score TCR-TCR, TCR-HLA and TCR-CMV co-occurrence, with a repertoire-size bias correction applied to TCR pairs. In a later analysis, false discovery rates were estimated by permuting HLA or CMV assignments 20 times. A later analysis grouped co-occurring TCRs with DBSCAN, adding TCRdist sequence similarity when clustering within HLA-allele-positive subsets. For co-occurrence clustering, repertoires with fewer than 30,000 or more than 120,000 public chains were excluded, along with 5 or 6 repertoires with anomalous nucleotide sharing. TCRdb carries this immuneACCESS record with in-frame sequences only. Its versions omit some clonotypes, under half of them owing to an unresolved V gene in the studies checked, with the rest unexplained. Clone size and the V and J calls come from that table; the DNA yielded D and trimming. The sample profile shows about 190,000 clones; around 79% of them were found once. The ten largest account for roughly 1.5% of the sample.

What the research found in general, with its limitations: Immune exposure information for the cohort was limited to CMV serostatus. A few of the identified cytomegalovirus-associated TCR beta chains were confirmed in vitro to be specific for cytomegalovirus antigens. Across donors, most TCR sequences were observed very rarely, whereas some public TCRs were present in many individuals. In a later genetic analysis, fewer N-insertions in productive TCRs were reported among donors in an Asian-associated ancestry cluster than the roughly 640-donor mean. The sequencing pipeline was judged likely to have produced a cluster of highly shared sequence variants as a technical artifact. When HLA alleles, especially DR and DQ, strongly co-occurred, attributing TCR associations to individual alleles was difficult. According to a later analysis, parvovirus B19, influenza, CMV and Epstein-Barr virus appeared linked to several top co-occurrence clusters. A later analysis found that HLA-associated TCR beta chains were more clonally expanded and had lower generation probabilities than equally common non-associated chains. Sequencing depth was assumed to be roughly uniform across donors in the presence/absence analyses, though that assumption may not hold. In an earlier analysis of about 600 of the donors, most TCR beta V segments appeared in productive rearrangements about 87% or about 30% of the time, broadly matching IMGT annotations. A further reported finding was that TCR beta sequences accurately predicted the HLA-A and HLA-B alleles for most subjects in the first cohort. The cohort was sequenced for TCR beta chains only, and without alpha or paired-chain data the features that could be detected were limited. In a later analysis, most CMV-associated TCR beta chains were found to appear HLA-restricted, with HLA associations seemingly driven largely by CMV exposure. Some IMGT-functional V segments, including TRBV6-2 and TRBV6-3, could not be distinguished by the 87-base-pair reads and were therefore excluded. Because HLA typing was missing for some donors at each locus, association tests included only the typed subset. Specific HLA alleles were associated with 15,000 to 20,000 TCR beta sequences at a false discovery rate of 0.05 in a later analysis. About 17 rarely observed V segments, including chromosome 9 orphons, were excluded from the earlier analysis of just under 600 of the donors because counts were too low. According to a later analysis, TCR association rates differed among HLA loci, with DRB1 alleles showing the most associated TCRs and HLA-C alleles showing the fewest. The study listed 150 to 200 TCR beta chains as associated with cytomegalovirus. According to the authors, the approach could potentially be generalized to other disease states and immunological phenotypes. Linkage disequilibrium might explain the correlated functional status among segregating V segments, but an unknown experimental factor could not be ruled out. In a later genetic analysis, a missense DCLRE1C variant was associated with V-gene and J-gene trimming of TCR beta chains, and the association was replicated in an independent cohort. Cytomegalovirus status was reported to be diagnosed by the classifier with high specificity and sensitivity in both the original and validation cohorts.

The sequenced sample was PBMCs. This TCR was sampled from a woman in her fifties or sixties in good health and CMV-seronegative. This sequence uses TRBV18 and TRBJ2-7, with 15 middle bases fitting TRBD2. The DNA reads TGTGCCAGCTCACCTGGACTAGCGGGAGGGCCGAGAGAGCAGTACTTC. Its amino acids are CASSPGLAGGPREQYF.